The present entry profiles one T cell receptor beta chain with its context. Its antigen remains unknown. The data were obtained in a study of OX40 agonist ivuxolimab in advanced cancers. The study, taken as a whole, reports: Some of the nonresponding patients also showed low levels of normalized T-cell clonal expansion.

Assay used: immunoSEQ multiplex PCR; TCRdb lists only in-frame clones, some missing. The data show some 66,000 clones, 82% seen once. V lost 4 bases and J lost 4, with 16 bases in between. The germline V gene has CDR1 MNHEY and CDR2 SVGAGI. The CDR3 consists of 15 residues. The material sequenced was CD4+ or CD8+ T cells sorted from blood, taken in a trial of the OX40 agonist ivuxolimab. The rearrangement links TRBV6-5 to TRBJ2-5; possible D gene TRBD1, 6 bases. The sequence was obtained from an adult with an advanced solid tumor such as melanoma, head and neck, liver or kidney cancer. In DNA, the CDR3 is TGTGCCAGCAGTTCCCATGGGGGCCCAAGAGAGACCCAGTACTTC. Protein product: CASSSHGGPRETQYF.